Each of the 14 T cell receptor beta chains below was sequenced from the same sample in a study of CD8 T cells in Susac syndrome. Reverse transcription of 0.5 to 1 ug RNA was performed with random hexamers. Each CDR3 protein is one row after TCRdb ran MiXCR on the immunoSEQ multiplex PCR reads. Among roughly 150,000 distinct CDR3 sequences listed, 85% to 95% were seen once. The sequenced sample was CD8+ T cells from PBMCs. The source of these receptors is a human donor with Susac syndrome.

The rearrangement links TRBV6-1 to TRBJ2-1; 8 bases are shared with TRBD2. After removal of 6 bases from V and 3 bases from J, the junction contained 4 bases not matched to a gene. This CDR3 is built from 14 residues. The germline CDR1 and CDR2 sequences are MNHNS and SASEGT. DNA for the CDR3: TGTGCCAGCAGCACTAGCGGAGTCTACAATGAGCAGTTCTTC. This codes for CASSTSGVYNEQFF.

The table lists this clonotype with a count of one. The chain links TRBV6-1 to TRBJ2-7; 11 nucleotides agree with TRBD2. Germline CDR1 reads MNHNS; CDR2 reads SASEGT. The CDR3 loop spans 18 amino acids. With V trimmed by 8 bases and J by 0 bases, 15 bases remained unmatched. The CDR3 sequence: CASVGSRGTSGASYEQYF. The CDR3 region has the DNA TGTGCCAGCGTCGGAAGCCGCGGGACTAGCGGAGCCTCCTACGAGCAGTACTTC.

The chain recombines TRBV28 with TRBJ2-3, with D uncertain. V was shortened by 3 bases and J by 4 bases, with 8 bases between the two germline ends. CDR3 length: 13 amino acids. Germline CDR1 reads MDHEN; CDR2 reads SYDVKM. The CDR3 protein is CASSFSGPDTQYF. CDR3 in DNA: TGTGCCAGCAGTTTTTCCGGGCCAGATACGCAGTATTTT.

This sequence joins TRBV29-1 and TRBJ2-7; D perhaps matches TRBD2 (6 bases). V lost 2 bases and J lost 4, with 27 bases in between. This CDR3 is 18 amino acids long. Germline V gives CDR1 SQVTM, CDR2 ANQGSEA. The DNA for the CDR3 is TGCAGCGTTGAATATGGGGGATCCGGAGGGGCGATCGCTTACGAGCAGTACTTC. Residues: CSVEYGGSGGAIAYEQYF.

The chain links TRBV29-1 to TRBJ1-5; D unclear. The V gene lost 1 base and the J gene lost 3 bases, with 13 bases spanning the gap. The CDR3 contains 15 residues. Germline V CDR1 and CDR2: SQVTM, ANQGSEA. The CDR3 sequence is CSVEVEGLDNQPQHF. The CDR3 DNA is TGCAGCGTTGAAGTAGAAGGGTTGGACAATCAGCCCCAGCATTTT.

This chain joins TRBV5-1 and TRBJ2-7, with 8 positions matching TRBD1. This CDR3 region has 14 residues. V trimming: 4 bases; J trimming: 2 bases; junction bases outside the gene matches: 5. Germline V lookup: CDR1 SGHRS, CDR2 YFSETQ. The chain's CDR3 is CASSLKTGAYEQYF. The DNA of the CDR3 is TGCGCCAGCAGCCTAAAGACAGGGGCCTACGAGCAGTACTTC.

The J gene is TRBJ1-1, the V gene TRBV5-1; D is possibly TRBD1 (6 bases). Trimming left V 4 bases short and J 1 base short, with 14 bases between. CDR1 and CDR2 (germline): SGHRS, YFSETQ. CDR3 size: 15 residues. The CDR3 DNA reads as TGCGCCAGCAGCGCCGGGGACACTCGGAACACTGAAGCTTTCTTT. This sequence encodes CASSAGDTRNTEAFF.

The chain couples TRBV6-6 to TRBJ2-3; 10 bases are a match to TRBD1. V trimming: 7 bases; J trimming: 5 bases; junction bases outside the gene matches: 6. The CDR3 spans 14 residues. CDR1 is MNHNY, CDR2 SVGAGI, per germline (reference sequence). The CDR3 DNA reads TGTGCCAGCACCGGGACAGGGGCCGGAGATACGCAGTATTTT. Its translation is CASTGTGAGDTQYF.

V gene TRBV13 combines with J gene TRBJ2-1; D uncertain. With 6 bases removed from V and 10 bases from J, the gap between germline ends came to 19 bases. Germline V lookup: CDR1 PRHDT, CDR2 FYEKMQ (reference sequence). CDR3 length: 14 residues. The CDR3 sequence: CASSLLAPRPEQFF. CDR3 nucleotide sequence: TGTGCCAGCAGTTTACTTGCACCCCGCCCCGAGCAGTTCTTC.

In DNA, the CDR3 is TGTGCCAGCAGCTTGACTGGACAGCCTGAGCAGTACTTC. It codes for CASSLTGQPEQYF. The rearrangement joins TRBV5-6 to TRBJ2-7; tentative D call: TRBD1 (6 bases). Germline V gene sequence: CDR1 SGHDT, CDR2 YYEEEE. V lost 1 base, J lost 7 bases, and 12 bases lay in between. The CDR3 totals 13 residues.

This chain uses TRBV20-1 with TRBJ2-3; 7 nucleotides align to TRBD2. V lost 3 bases, J lost 6 bases, and 9 bases stayed unmatched. Germline CDR1 reads DFQATT; CDR2 reads SNEGSKA (reference sequence). The CDR3 sequence is 14 residues long. The CDR3: CSASSREEGDTQYF. As DNA, the CDR3 is TGCAGTGCTAGTAGTCGGGAGGAGGGCGATACGCAGTATTTT.

The chain is built from TRBV25-1 and TRBJ2-7; no reliable D call. Between the trimmed V and J ends, which lost 1 base and 7 bases, there was a span of 11 bases. The CDR3 runs to 13 residues. The germline V gene encodes CDR1 MGHDK and CDR2 SYGVNS. The CDR3 region is CASSEFFGREQYF. CDR3 coding DNA: TGTGCCAGCAGTGAATTCTTTGGCCGTGAGCAGTACTTC.

This rearrangement joins TRBV4-2 to TRBJ2-7, with D possibly called TRBD1 or TRBD2 (5 bases each). Trimming stripped 4 bases from V and 2 bases from J, with 15 bases between. Germline V gives CDR1 LGHNA, CDR2 YNFKEQ. The CDR3 totals 15 residues. DNA of the CDR3: TGTGCCAGCAGCCCCTCTGTGGGGGACCCCTACGAGCAGTACTTC. Translating gives CASSPSVGDPYEQYF.

The rearrangement uses TRBV27 and TRBJ2-1; no clear D. There are 14 residues in the CDR3. V was clipped by 7 bases and J by 5 bases, with 15 bases between them. CDR1 is MNHEY, CDR2 SMNVEV, per germline (reference sequence). CDR3 sequence: CASTLMDGNNEQFF. CDR3 bases: TGTGCCAGCACCCTGATGGACGGAAACAATGAGCAGTTCTTC.